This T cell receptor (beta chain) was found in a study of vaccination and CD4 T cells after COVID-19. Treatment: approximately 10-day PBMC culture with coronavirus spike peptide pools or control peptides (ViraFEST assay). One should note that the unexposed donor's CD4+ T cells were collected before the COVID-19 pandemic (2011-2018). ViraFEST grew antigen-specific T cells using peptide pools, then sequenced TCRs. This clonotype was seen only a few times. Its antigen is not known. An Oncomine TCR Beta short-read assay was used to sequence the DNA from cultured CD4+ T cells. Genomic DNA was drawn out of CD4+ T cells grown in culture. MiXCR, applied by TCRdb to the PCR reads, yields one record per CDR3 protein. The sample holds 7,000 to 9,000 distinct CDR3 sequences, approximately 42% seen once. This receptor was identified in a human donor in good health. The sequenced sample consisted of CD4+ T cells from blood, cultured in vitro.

Written as DNA, the CDR3 is TGTGCCAGCATGTTGGAGGATCAGCCCCAGCATTTT. Encoded protein: CASMLEDQPQHF. The chain has TRBV28 and TRBJ1-5; D gene uncertain. CDR3 length: 12 residues. Trimming took off 7 bases at V and 5 bases at J, with 9 bases between the two ends. Germline V gives CDR1 MDHEN, CDR2 SYDVKM. Using reference TRBV28 and TRBJ1-5 for the parts outside the CDR3, the full variable domain is DVKVTQSSRYLVKRTGEKVFLECVQDMDHENMFWYRQDPGLGLRLIYFSYDVKMKEKGDIPEGYSVSREKKERFSLILESASTNQTSMYLCASMLEDQPQHFGDGTRLSIL.